This record concerns one T cell receptor (beta chain) sequence. This record comes from a study of cytomegalovirus exposure and HLA in healthy donors. V lost 2 bases and J lost 3, with 2 bases in between. Germline lookup yields CDR1 SGHRS and CDR2 YFSETQ. This CDR3 contains 11 residues. The PCR was carried out with 60 Vbeta primers and 13 Jbeta primers. Assay used: immunoSEQ multiplex PCR; TCRdb lists only in-frame clones, some missing. This table holds 160,000 or so clones, around 78% found once. Sequenced input: PBMCs. This sequence was found in a man aged 35 to 55 in good health and CMV-seronegative. This chain links TRBV5-1 with TRBJ2-5; D is unclear. CDR3 sequence (DNA): TGCGCCAGCAGCTTTAAAGAGACCCAGTACTTC. Its translation: CASSFKETQYF.